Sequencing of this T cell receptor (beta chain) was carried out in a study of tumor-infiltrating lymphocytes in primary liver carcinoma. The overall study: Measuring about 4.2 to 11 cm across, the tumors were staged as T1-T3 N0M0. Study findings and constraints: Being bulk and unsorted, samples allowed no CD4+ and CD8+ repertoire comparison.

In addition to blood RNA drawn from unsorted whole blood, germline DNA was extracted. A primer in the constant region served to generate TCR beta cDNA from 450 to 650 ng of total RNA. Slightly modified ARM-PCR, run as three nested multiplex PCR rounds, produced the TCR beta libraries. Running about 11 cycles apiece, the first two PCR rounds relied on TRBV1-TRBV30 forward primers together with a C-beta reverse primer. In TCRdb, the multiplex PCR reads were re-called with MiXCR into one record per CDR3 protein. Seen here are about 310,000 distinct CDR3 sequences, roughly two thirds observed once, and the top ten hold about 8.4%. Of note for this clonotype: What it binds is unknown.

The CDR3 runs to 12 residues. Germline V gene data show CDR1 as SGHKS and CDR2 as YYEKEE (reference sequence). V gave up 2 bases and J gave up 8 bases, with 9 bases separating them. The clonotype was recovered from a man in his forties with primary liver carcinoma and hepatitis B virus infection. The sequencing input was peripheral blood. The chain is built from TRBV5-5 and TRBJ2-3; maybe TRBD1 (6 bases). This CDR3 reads CASSLQGSTQYF. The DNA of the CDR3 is TGTGCCAGCAGCTTACAGGGAAGTACGCAGTATTTT.